This entry describes one TCR beta chain. The sample holds one count of this clone. The target of this receptor is not known. Base qualities are not recorded, but no much larger clone differs from it by a single base. Library construction relied on the immunoSEQ multiplex PCR assay. An external provider carried out the TCRbeta CDR3 sequencing as a commercial service. Processing in the source paper ran as follows. The analyses relied on productive nucleotide sequences along with amino acid sequences obtained through in silico translation. Diversity was measured with Renyi entropy across alpha values, using the median of 200 repeated subsamples to equalise sample size. Pairwise repertoire distance was calculated as one minus the Chao-modified Jaccard index to correct for under-sampling and was used for clustering. Frequency-weighted overlap with synovial clonotypes was calculated over 200 sample sizes with 200 draws without replacement at each size, and the overlap was reported at the size of the smaller sample. The clones in this table, taken by TCRdb from immuneACCESS, are in-frame only. Not every clone is retained; where verified, under half of the shortfall comes from an unresolved V gene, and the cause of the rest is unknown. V and J calls and clone size are as listed in that table; D and trimming were resolved from the DNA. The sample has 1,200 or so clones on record, about 87% of them singletons. Of the sample, around 12% is held by the ten largest clones.

The CDR3 spans 15 residues, from the cysteine through the phenylalanine. The sequence is cut down to CDR3 DNA, 45 bases in frame from base 1. Reading the germline V gene (reference sequence) gives CDR1 SGHNT and CDR2 YYREEE. Here V drops 5 bases and J drops 3 bases, and the junction holds 7 bases not matched to any gene. This sample is part of a study of circulating and synovial CD4+ cells in juvenile arthritis (dated by TCRdb to the mid-2010s). Some background on the complete study: Within each patient, the TCRbeta CDR3 repertoires of synovial CD4 T cells, bulk blood CD4 T cells and circulating HLA-DR+ CD4 T cells were compared. Repertoire sequencing aimed to confirm that a circulating synovial-like CD4 T cell subset was enriched in synovial clonotypes. The full study reports these points: Circulating pathogenic-like lymphocytes clustered together with synovial T cells, and compared with bulk blood, the circulating pathogenic-like lymphocytes shared a substantially higher fraction of CDR3 sequences with synovium. Because overlap with synovium was found to increase with sequencing depth, the full repertoire overlap was likely underestimated by the measured shared-clonotype fractions. Because CPL samples and bulk blood CD4 samples differed in T cell genome counts by at least an order of magnitude, sample-size effects were addressed. The difference between circulating pathogenic-like lymphocytes and bulk blood T cells was not detected by traditional Vbeta family usage analysis. Synovial and circulating pathogenic-like lymphocyte repertoires were less diverse than bulk blood CD4 repertoires, with some CPL samples as oligoclonal as synovium.

The sequenced samples were obtained from patients with active juvenile idiopathic arthritis. For each patient, the circulating pathogenic-like lymphocytes came from less than 11 mL of blood. Circulating pathogenic-like lymphocytes were sorted from peripheral blood mononuclear cells as HLA-DR+CD14-CD3+CD4+CD25low/- cells. Right after thawing, the cells went straight into sorting, and Live/Dead Fixable Near-IR Stain was used to exclude dead cells. HLA-DR was selected as the sorting marker because HLA-DR is a surface protein that apparently lacks signalling activity in T cells. The clonotype originates from a human patient with juvenile idiopathic arthritis. Some clones in this sample may be carry-over from other donors' samples. The chain employs TRBV5-4 and TRBJ2-2; the central 7 bases match TRBD2. The source material was HLA-DR+ CD4+ T cells from blood. Reading the label with the study, this specimen's cell subset or site is: circulating pathogenic-like lymphocytes, sorted as HLA-DR+CD14-CD3+CD4+CD25low/- blood T cells. The DNA is as follows: TGTGCCAGCAGGGGGGAGGGCCGACACACCGGGGAGCTGTTTTTT. Its protein product is CASRGEGRHTGELFF.